This T cell receptor beta chain emerged from a study of shared clonotypes between healthy human individuals. Notes on the study in general: Lower generation probabilities were found for non-shared clonotypes than for those shared by all four donors.

TCRdb's table, derived via immunoSEQ multiplex PCR, lists solely in-frame clones and lacks some. Of approximately 2.3 million clones in the sample, just over 90% are singletons; the top ten hold 0.35% to 0.5%. With regard to this clone: Its target is unknown. The sample holds other DNA sequences that translate to the same CDR3.

The CDR3 consists of 12 residues. Germline assignment: CDR1 SNHLY and CDR2 FYNNEI. The V and J ends lost 5 bases and 5 bases respectively, with 7 bases between them. The material sequenced was naive CD4+ T cells from PBMCs. The sample's subset: CD45RA+ positively selected. The source is a man between 18 and 29 years old in good health. Some clones in this sample may be carry-over from other donors' samples. The rearrangement uses TRBV2 and TRBJ2-1; D ambiguous. The CDR3 protein is CASSYTDNEQFF. The CDR3 DNA reads TGTGCCAGCAGTTATACTGACAATGAGCAGTTCTTC. Using reference TRBV2 and TRBJ2-1 for the parts outside the CDR3, the full variable domain is EPEVTQTPSHQVTQMGQEVILRCVPISNHLYFYWYRQILGQKVEFLVSFYNNEISEKSEIFDDQFSVERPDGSNFTLKIRSTKLEDSAMYFCASSYTDNEQFFGPGTRLTVL.